This T cell receptor (beta chain) is drawn from a study of somatic mutations in cytotoxic T cells in rheumatoid arthritis. Background on the study: Some V beta antibody-stained T-cell populations were flow-sorted at nearly 100% purity, including V beta1+ cells sequenced for TCRB. Findings of the study overall: In about an eighth of the roughly 65 patients, the largest CD8+ clone exceeded 20% of CD8+ cells.

This clone was seen more than once but under ten times. Its antigen is not identified. Assay used: immunoSEQ multiplex PCR; TCRdb lists only in-frame clones, some missing. The sample consists of about 11,000 clones, 74% of them appearing once. The origin of this receptor is a woman in her 40s in good health. The sample comprised CD8+ T cells sorted from blood.

CDR3 bases: TGCGCCAGCAGCTTGAAGACAGGGAACACCGGGGAGCTGTTTTTT. This translates into CASSLKTGNTGELFF. This chain uses TRBV5-1 with TRBJ2-2; maybe TRBD1 (6 bases). CDR3 length: 15 residues. V shed 1 base and J shed 1 base, with 8 bases lying between them. Germline V gene lookup returns CDR1 SGHRS and CDR2 YFSETQ.